The T cell receptor (beta chain) under discussion was sequenced for a study of blood T cell repertoires in COVID-19. Study information: Acute and convalescent COVID-19 samples came from the United States, Italy and Spain. The cDNA or gDNA used as material had been derived from T cells, B-cell-depleted T cells, or PBMCs.

The method was immunoSEQ multiplex PCR; TCRdb's version includes in-frame clones alone and lacks a portion of them. The repertoire consists of roughly 92,000 clones, with around 87% occurring once and the leading ten covering about 4.3%. Germline CDR1 and CDR2: SGHTA and FQGTGA. CDR3 length equals 16 residues. V lost 5 bases to trimming and J lost 0 bases; unmatched junction nucleotides: 5. Sequenced material: peripheral blood. The J gene is TRBJ2-2, the V gene TRBV7-3; 8 nucleotides line up with TRBD2. The TCR sequence derives from an elderly woman with active or convalescent COVID-19. The CDR3 reads CASSPAGGSNTGELFF. The CDR3 DNA reads TGTGCCAGCAGCCCCGCGGGGGGCTCGAACACCGGGGAGCTGTTTTTT. Looking up the rest from reference TRBV7-3 and TRBJ2-2 gives the full variable domain: GAGVSQTPSNKVTEKGKYVELRCDPISGHTALYWYRQSLGQGPEFLIYFQGTGAADDSGLPNDRFFAVRPEGSVSTLKIQRTERGDSAVYLCASSPAGGSNTGELFFGEGSRLTVL.